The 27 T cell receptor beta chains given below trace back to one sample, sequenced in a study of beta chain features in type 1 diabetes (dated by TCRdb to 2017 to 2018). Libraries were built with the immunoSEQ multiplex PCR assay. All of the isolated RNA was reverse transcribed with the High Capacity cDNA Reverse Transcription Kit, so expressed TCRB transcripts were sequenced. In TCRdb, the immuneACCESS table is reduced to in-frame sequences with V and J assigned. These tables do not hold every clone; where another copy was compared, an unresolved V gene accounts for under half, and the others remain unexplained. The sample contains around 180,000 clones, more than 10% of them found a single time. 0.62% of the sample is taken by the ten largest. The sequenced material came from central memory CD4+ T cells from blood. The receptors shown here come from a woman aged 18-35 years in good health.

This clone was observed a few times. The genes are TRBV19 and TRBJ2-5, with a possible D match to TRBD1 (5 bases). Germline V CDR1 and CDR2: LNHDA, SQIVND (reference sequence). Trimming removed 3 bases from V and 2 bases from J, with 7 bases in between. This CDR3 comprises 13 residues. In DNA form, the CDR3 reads TGTGCCAGTAGTATGGGGCTTCAAGAGACCCAGTACTTC. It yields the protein CASSMGLQETQYF.

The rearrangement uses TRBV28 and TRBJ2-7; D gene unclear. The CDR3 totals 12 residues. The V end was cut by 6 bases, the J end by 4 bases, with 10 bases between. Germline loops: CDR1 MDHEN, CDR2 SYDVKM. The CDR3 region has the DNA TGTGCCAGCAGGTCGACTCCTTACGAGCAGTACTTC. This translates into CASRSTPYEQYF. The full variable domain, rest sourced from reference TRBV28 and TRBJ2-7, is DVKVTQSSRYLVKRTGEKVFLECVQDMDHENMFWYRQDPGLGLRLIYFSYDVKMKEKGDIPEGYSVSREKKERFSLILESASTNQTSMYLCASRSTPYEQYFGPGTRLTVT.

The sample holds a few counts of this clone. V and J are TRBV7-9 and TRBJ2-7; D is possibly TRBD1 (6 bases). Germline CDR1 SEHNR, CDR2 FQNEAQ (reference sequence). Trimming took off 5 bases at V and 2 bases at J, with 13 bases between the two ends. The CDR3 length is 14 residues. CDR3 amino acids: CASSPGHFPYEQYF. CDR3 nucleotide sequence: TGTGCCAGCAGCCCGGGACACTTTCCCTACGAGCAGTACTTC. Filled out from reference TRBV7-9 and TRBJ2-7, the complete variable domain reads DTGVSQNPRHKITKRGQNVTFRCDPISEHNRLYWYRQTLGQGPEFLTYFQNEAQLEKSRLLSDRFSAERPKGSFSTLEIQRTEQGDSAMYLCASSPGHFPYEQYFGPGTRLTVT.

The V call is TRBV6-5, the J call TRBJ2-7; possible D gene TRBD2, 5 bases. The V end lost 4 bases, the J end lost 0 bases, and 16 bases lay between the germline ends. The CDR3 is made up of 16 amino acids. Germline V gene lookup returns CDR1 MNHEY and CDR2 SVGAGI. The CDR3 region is CASSSPGRENSYEQYF. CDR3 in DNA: TGTGCCAGCAGTTCGCCGGGTCGGGAAAACTCCTACGAGCAGTACTTC.

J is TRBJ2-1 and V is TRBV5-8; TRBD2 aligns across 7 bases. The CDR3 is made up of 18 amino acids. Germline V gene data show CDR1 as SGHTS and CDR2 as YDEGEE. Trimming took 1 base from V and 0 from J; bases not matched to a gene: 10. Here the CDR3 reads CASSLSQTSRSSYNEQFF. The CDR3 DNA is TGTGCCAGCAGCTTGAGCCAGACTAGCCGAAGCTCCTACAATGAGCAGTTCTTC.

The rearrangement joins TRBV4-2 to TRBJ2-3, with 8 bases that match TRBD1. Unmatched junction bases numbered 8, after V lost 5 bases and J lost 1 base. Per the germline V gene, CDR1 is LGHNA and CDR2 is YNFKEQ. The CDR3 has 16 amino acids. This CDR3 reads CASSTRQGAGTDTQYF. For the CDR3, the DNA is TGTGCCAGCAGCACCCGCCAGGGGGCAGGCACAGATACGCAGTATTTT.

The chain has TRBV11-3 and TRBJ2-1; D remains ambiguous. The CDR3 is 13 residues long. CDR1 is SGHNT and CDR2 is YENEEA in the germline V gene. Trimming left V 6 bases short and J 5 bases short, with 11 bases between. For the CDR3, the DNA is TGTGCCAGCAGTCTTACACGGGACAATGAGCAGTTCTTC. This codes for CASSLTRDNEQFF.

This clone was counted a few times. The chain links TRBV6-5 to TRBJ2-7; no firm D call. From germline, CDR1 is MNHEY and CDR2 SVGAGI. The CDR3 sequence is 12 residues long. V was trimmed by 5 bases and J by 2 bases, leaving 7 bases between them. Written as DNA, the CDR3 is TGTGCCAGCAGTATTAGAGCCTACGAGCAGTACTTC. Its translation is CASSIRAYEQYF.

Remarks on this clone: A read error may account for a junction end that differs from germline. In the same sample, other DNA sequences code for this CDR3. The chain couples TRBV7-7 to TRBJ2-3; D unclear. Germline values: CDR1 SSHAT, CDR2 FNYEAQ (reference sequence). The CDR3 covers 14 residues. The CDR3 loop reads CASSLGLAGDTQYF. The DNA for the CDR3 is TGTGCTAGCAGCTTAGGTCTCGCCGGAGATACGCAGTATTTT.

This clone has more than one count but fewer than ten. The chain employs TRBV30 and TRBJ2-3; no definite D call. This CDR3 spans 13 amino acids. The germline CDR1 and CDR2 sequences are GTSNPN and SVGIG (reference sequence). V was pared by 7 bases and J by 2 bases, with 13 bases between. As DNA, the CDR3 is TGTGCCTTCCTAGTAGCCGCCACAGATACGCAGTATTTT. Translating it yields CAFLVAATDTQYF.

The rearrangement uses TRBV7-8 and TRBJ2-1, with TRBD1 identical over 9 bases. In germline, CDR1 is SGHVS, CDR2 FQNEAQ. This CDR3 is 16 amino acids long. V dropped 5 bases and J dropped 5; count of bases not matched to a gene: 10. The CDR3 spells CASSHKRDRANNEQFF. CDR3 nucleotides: TGTGCCAGCAGCCACAAGCGGGACAGGGCCAACAATGAGCAGTTCTTC.

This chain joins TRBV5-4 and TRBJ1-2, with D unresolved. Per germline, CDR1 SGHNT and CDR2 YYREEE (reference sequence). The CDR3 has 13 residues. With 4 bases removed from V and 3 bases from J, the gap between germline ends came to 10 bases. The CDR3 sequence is CASSHEVDYGYTF. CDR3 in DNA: TGTGCCAGCAGCCACGAGGTGGACTATGGCTACACCTTC.

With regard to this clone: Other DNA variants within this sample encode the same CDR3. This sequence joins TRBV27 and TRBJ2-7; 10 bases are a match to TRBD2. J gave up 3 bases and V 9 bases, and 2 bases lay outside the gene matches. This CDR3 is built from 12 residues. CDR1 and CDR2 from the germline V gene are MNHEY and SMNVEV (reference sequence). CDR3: CASRTSGYEQYF. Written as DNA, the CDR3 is TGTGCCAGTAGGACTAGCGGCTACGAGCAGTACTTC.

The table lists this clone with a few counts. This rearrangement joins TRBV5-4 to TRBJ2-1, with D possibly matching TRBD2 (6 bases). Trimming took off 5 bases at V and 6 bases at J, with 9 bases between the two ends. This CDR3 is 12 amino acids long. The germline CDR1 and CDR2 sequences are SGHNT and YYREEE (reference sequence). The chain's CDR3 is CASSRDSNEQFF. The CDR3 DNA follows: TGTGCCAGCAGTCGGGACTCCAATGAGCAGTTCTTC.

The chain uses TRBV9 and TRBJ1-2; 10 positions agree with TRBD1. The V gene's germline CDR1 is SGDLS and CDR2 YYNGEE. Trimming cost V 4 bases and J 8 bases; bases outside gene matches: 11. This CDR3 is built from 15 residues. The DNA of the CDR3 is TGTGCCAGCAGCCCGAGACAGGGGGCGCTTGACGGCTACACCTTC. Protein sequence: CASSPRQGALDGYTF.

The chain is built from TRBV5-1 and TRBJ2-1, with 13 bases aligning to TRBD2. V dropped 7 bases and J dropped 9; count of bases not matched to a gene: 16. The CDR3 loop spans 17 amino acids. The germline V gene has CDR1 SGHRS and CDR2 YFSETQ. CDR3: CASQKFGTSGIAGEQFF. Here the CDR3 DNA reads TGCGCCAGCCAGAAATTTGGGACTAGCGGGATAGCAGGTGAGCAGTTCTTC.

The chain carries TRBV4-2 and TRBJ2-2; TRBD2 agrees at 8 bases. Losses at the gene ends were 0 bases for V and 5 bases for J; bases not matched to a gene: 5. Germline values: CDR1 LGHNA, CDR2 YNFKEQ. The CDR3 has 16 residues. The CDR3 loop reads CASSQELASGTGELFF. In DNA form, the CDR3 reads TGTGCCAGCAGCCAAGAATTGGCTAGCGGGACCGGGGAGCTGTTTTTT.

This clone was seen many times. The CDR3 coding sequence is TGTGCCAGTAGGGACCCGGGACAGGTATTGGATGGCTACACCTTC. It codes for CASRDPGQVLDGYTF. This chain links TRBV19 with TRBJ1-2, with 8 bases lining up with TRBD1. The CDR3 has 15 residues. Looked up from germline, CDR1 is LNHDA and CDR2 is SQIVND (reference sequence). Trimming removed 6 bases from V and 6 bases from J; junction bases left unmatched: 12.

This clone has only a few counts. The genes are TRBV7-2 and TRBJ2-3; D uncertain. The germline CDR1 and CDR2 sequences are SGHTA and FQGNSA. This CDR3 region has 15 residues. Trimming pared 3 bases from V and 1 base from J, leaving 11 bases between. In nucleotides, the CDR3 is TGTGCCAGCAGCTTTTCGGGTAAACGCACAGATACGCAGTATTTT. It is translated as CASSFSGKRTDTQYF.

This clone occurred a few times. The chain's CDR3 is CASTYKTGVGAFF. Written as DNA, the CDR3 is TGTGCCAGTACCTATAAGACAGGAGTAGGAGCTTTCTTT. This chain links TRBV19 with TRBJ1-1; D perhaps matches TRBD1 (6 bases). The V gene's germline CDR1 is LNHDA and CDR2 SQIVND (reference sequence). V gave up 7 bases and J gave up 10 bases, with 19 bases separating them. This CDR3 has 13 amino acids.

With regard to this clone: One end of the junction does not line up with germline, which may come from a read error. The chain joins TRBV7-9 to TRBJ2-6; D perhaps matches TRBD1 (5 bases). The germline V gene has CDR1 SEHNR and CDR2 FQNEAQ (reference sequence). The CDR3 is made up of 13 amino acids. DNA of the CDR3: TGTGCCAGCAGCTTAGGTCAGGGCCCAGTTTTGTCTTTC. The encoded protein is CASSLGQGPVLSF.

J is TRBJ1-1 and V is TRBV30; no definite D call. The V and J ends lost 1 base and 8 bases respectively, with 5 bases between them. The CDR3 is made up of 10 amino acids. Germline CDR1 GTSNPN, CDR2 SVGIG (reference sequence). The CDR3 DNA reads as TGTGCCTGGAGTGGTAGAGAAGCTTTCTTT. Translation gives CAWSGREAFF. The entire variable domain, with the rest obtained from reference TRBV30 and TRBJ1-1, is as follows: SQTIHQWPATLVQPVGSPLSLECTVEGTSNPNLYWYRQAAGRGLQLLFYSVGIGQISSEVPQNLSASRPQDRQFILSSKKLLLSDSGFYLCAWSGREAFFGQGTRLTVV.

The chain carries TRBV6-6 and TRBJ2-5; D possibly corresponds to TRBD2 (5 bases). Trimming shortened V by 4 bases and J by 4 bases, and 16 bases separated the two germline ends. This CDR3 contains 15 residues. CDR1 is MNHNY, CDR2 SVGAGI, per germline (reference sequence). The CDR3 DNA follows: TGTGCCAGCAGTTCACAGCGGACCCCCCGAGAGACCCAGTACTTC. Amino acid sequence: CASSSQRTPRETQYF.

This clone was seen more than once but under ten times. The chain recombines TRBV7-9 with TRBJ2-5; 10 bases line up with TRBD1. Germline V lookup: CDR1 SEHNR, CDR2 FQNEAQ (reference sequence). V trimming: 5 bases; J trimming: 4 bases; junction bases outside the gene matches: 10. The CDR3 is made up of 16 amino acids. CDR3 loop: CASSAMTGGARETQYF. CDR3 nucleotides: TGTGCCAGCAGCGCCATGACAGGGGGCGCAAGAGAGACCCAGTACTTC. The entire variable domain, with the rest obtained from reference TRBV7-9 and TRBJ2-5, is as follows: DTGVSQNPRHKITKRGQNVTFRCDPISEHNRLYWYRQTLGQGPEFLTYFQNEAQLEKSRLLSDRFSAERPKGSFSTLEIQRTEQGDSAMYLCASSAMTGGARETQYFGPGTRLLVL.

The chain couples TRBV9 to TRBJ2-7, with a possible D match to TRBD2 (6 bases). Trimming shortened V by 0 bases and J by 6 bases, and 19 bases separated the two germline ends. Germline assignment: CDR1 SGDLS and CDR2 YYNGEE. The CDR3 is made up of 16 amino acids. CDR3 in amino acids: CASSVVASANTGEQYF. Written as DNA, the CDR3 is TGTGCCAGCAGCGTAGTGGCTAGCGCTAACACCGGCGAGCAGTACTTC.

CDR3 nucleotides: TGCAGCGGACTCAGGGGGCCTTCCTACAATGAGCAGTTCTTC. Protein: CSGLRGPSYNEQFF. J is TRBJ2-1 and V is TRBV29-1, with 8 bases fitting TRBD1. The germline V gene encodes CDR1 SQVTM and CDR2 ANQGSEA. The trim removed 7 bases at V and 1 base at J, leaving 6 bases unmatched. The CDR3 is made up of 14 amino acids.

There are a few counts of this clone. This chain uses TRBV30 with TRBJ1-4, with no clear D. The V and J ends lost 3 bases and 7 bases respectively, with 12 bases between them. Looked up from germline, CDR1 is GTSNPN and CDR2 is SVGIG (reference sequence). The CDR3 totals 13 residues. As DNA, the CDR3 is TGTGCCTGGAGCCCAAGAGGAGGTGAAAAACTGTTTTTT. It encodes CAWSPRGGEKLFF. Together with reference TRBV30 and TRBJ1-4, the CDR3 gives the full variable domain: SQTIHQWPATLVQPVGSPLSLECTVEGTSNPNLYWYRQAAGRGLQLLFYSVGIGQISSEVPQNLSASRPQDRQFILSSKKLLLSDSGFYLCAWSPRGGEKLFFGSGTQLSVL.